This entry concerns a single T cell receptor beta chain. What it recognizes is unknown. This entry belongs to a study of a mutant IDH1 vaccine in newly diagnosed glioma. At the level of the study: Beginning 4-6 weeks after radiotherapy alone, or with temozolomide cycles, vaccination took place. Among treated patients, 62.5% were male and roughly 40% female, and mean age was around 40 years.

Study-wide findings and caveats: Vaccination elicited immune responses in approximately 93% of patients.

TCRdb's copy holds only in-frame clones and misses some; the assay was immunoSEQ multiplex PCR. The sample lists roughly 48,000 clones; about 79% were seen once. Time point indicated: week 35, safety follow-up. Doses comprised 300 ug of mutant IDH1 20-mer peptide each, plus topical imiquimod. The length of the CDR3 is 14 residues. The germline gives CDR1 SGDLS, CDR2 YYNGEE. Trimming stripped 0 bases from V and 5 bases from J, with 10 bases between. V is TRBV9 and J is TRBJ2-3; D may be TRBD2 (5 bases). The sequences come from PBMCs, collected from a glioma patient whose treatment included an IDH1 peptide vaccine. This clonotype originated in a man aged 40-49 years with glioma. CDR3 sequence: CASSVEGVGDTQYF. CDR3 bases: TGTGCCAGCAGCGTAGAGGGAGTAGGAGATACGCAGTATTTT.